What follows describes a single T cell receptor beta chain. The source of the sample is a study of blood T cells in healthy people across ages. Combining a sample-barcoded 5' primer with a J-beta primer mix, a second PCR ran for 7 to 11 cycles. TCRdb re-analysed the 5' RACE reads in MiXCR, keeping a single row per CDR3 protein. The data hold about 1.4 million distinct CDR3 sequences, with almost 60% observed a single time. This CDR3 region has 15 residues. The trim removed 6 bases at V and 10 bases at J, leaving 12 bases unmatched. Germline CDR1 and CDR2: SNHLY and FYNNEI. The chain employs TRBV2 and TRBJ2-1, with 10 positions matching TRBD2. Sequenced material: blood. The TCR was taken from a man between 18 and 35 years old in good health. The DNA for the CDR3 is TGTGCCAGCAGCGAAAATAGCGGGGGGCAGTGGGAGCAGTTCTTC. Its translation is CASSENSGGQWEQFF. Full variable domain (outside the CDR3, taken from reference TRBV2 and TRBJ2-1): EPEVTQTPSHQVTQMGQEVILRCVPISNHLYFYWYRQILGQKVEFLVSFYNNEISEKSEIFDDQFSVERPDGSNFTLKIRSTKLEDSAMYFCASSENSGGQWEQFFGPGTRLTVL.